Listed below are T cell receptor beta chains from one sample, sequenced in a study of glioma-infiltrating T cells after dendritic cell vaccination. Generated by immunoSEQ multiplex PCR, the TCRdb table keeps only in-frame clones and is missing some. The sample lists 70,000 to 95,000 clones; roughly 84% were seen once. Source: blood, taken after dendritic cell vaccination. The receptors shown here come from a human donor with glioblastoma. CDR3s include the opening cysteine and the closing phenylalanine or tryptophan. The D gene is left open where the match is weak.

D gene	CDR3 length	V gene	J gene	CDR3 protein
NA	15	TRBV9	TRBJ2-1	CASSVKDSSYNEQFF
TRBD1	15	TRBV7-7	TRBJ2-1	CASSIGQGRYNEQFF
NA	15	TRBV6-1	TRBJ1-4	CASLGPRVANEKLFF
NA	14	TRBV5-5	TRBJ1-2	CASSLVGSNYGYTF
NA	14	TRBV7-2	TRBJ2-5	CASSLNYRQETQYF
NA	13	TRBV27	TRBJ1-2	CASSSLPTYGYTF
NA	14	TRBV6-1	TRBJ2-7	CASNPGTPPREQYF
NA	15	TRBV5-4	TRBJ2-2	CASSLIGTGVGELFF
NA	14	TRBV18	TRBJ2-7	CASSRRGGSYEQYF
NA	13	TRBV10-3	TRBJ2-5	CAISESGGGTQYF
TRBD1	14	TRBV4-1	TRBJ1-2	CASSQGTGTYGYTF
NA	16	TRBV7-6	TRBJ1-2	CASSLGAGDSDYGYTF
NA	13	TRBV14	TRBJ2-7	CASSLAAIYEQYF
TRBD2	15	TRBV5-4	TRBJ2-7	CASSLTGTSGYEQYF
TRBD2	17	TRBV10-2	TRBJ2-3	CASSDWGGGAGTDTQYF
TRBD2	15	TRBV5-5	TRBJ2-1	CASSLTSGTYNEQFF
NA	15	TRBV5-6	TRBJ2-7	CASSFLQGWGHEQYF
NA	16	TRBV30	TRBJ2-2	CAWSSPGFANTGELFF
TRBD1	14	TRBV6-5	TRBJ1-6	CASSEGQGYSPLHF
NA	13	TRBV30	TRBJ2-2	CAWSRVNTGELFF
NA	14	TRBV5-5	TRBJ2-7	CASSYGQYLGEQYF
NA	14	TRBV10-3	TRBJ1-1	CAIRKQGLNTEAFF
TRBD2	15	TRBV7-9	TRBJ2-5	CASSLTGGYQETQYF
NA	17	TRBV5-1	TRBJ2-1	CASSSGLSGVTYNEQFF
NA	14	TRBV29-1	TRBJ2-5	CSVGGAGVREAQYF
TRBD1	15	TRBV7-3	TRBJ1-2	CASSPGPGQGRGYTF
TRBD1	15	TRBV6-6	TRBJ1-2	CASSRVTGRDYGYTF
NA	14	TRBV6-4	TRBJ1-2	CASSVNGGNYGYTF
TRBD1	14	TRBV5-6	TRBJ2-7	CASSYRQGSNEQYF
NA	14	TRBV19	TRBJ1-2	CASSKREYWDGYTF
NA	15	TRBV5-1	TRBJ1-2	CASSSVGAGDYGYTF
NA	16	TRBV7-9	TRBJ2-1	CASRVPRGDSYNEQFF
NA	15	TRBV7-2	TRBJ1-2	CASSLDVWATYGYTF
TRBD1	15	TRBV19	TRBJ2-7	CASSTGQELSYEQYF
TRBD2	16	TRBV30	TRBJ2-3	CAWSHRTSLGTDTQYF
NA	14	TRBV5-1	TRBJ2-3	CASSDLASTDTQYF
TRBD2	16	TRBV6-4	TRBJ2-1	CASRTEGGSGAGEQFF
NA	13	TRBV12-2	TRBJ1-4	CASRPSVIEKLFF
TRBD2	14	TRBV28	TRBJ2-7	CASSSGTSGYEQYF
NA	14	TRBV13	TRBJ2-2	CASSGGAHTGELFF
NA	17	TRBV5-4	TRBJ2-4	CASSLSASGVAKNIQYF
TRBD2	12	TRBV7-2	TRBJ2-5	CASSFSGGVQYF
NA	15	TRBV7-9	TRBJ2-5	CASSPPGREGETQYF
NA	15	TRBV15	TRBJ2-7	CATSTLLGKGDEQYF
NA	16	TRBV11-2	TRBJ2-2	CASRPGGALFPGELFF
TRBD2	17	TRBV9	TRBJ2-1	CASSVSSGIRAYNEQFF
TRBD1	12	TRBV2	TRBJ2-7	CASWQGAYEQYF
NA	14	TRBV25-1	TRBJ1-4	CASSEVKLAGKLFF
NA	13	TRBV18	TRBJ1-2	CASSTSDSGGYTF
TRBD2	15	TRBV9	TRBJ2-1	CASSVTSGVYNEQFF
NA	17	TRBV7-3	TRBJ2-6	CASSLGQVPGGANVLTF
TRBD1	15	TRBV10-2	TRBJ1-5	CASTPRQGANQPQHF
TRBD1	15	TRBV5-5	TRBJ2-5	CASSHSTGAGETQYF
NA	13	TRBV7-3	TRBJ1-2	CASSLNREGGYTF
TRBD2	16	TRBV27	TRBJ2-1	CASSFSTSGFYNEQFF
NA	14	TRBV19	TRBJ1-6	CASSISRGQLPLHF
NA	10	TRBV20-1	TRBJ1-2	CSAEMNGYTF
NA	15	TRBV19	TRBJ2-5	CASSIAGAGQETQYF